This T cell receptor beta chain stems from a study of Ad26.COV2.S vaccination and SARS-CoV-2 variants. The overall study: The vaccine Ad26.COV2.S was put into the muscle once, or twice with 56 days between. Points from the study as a whole: Breadth and depth estimates from TCRs may understate total T cell responses. Vaccinees reportedly had broad spike-specific CD8+ and CD4+ T cell responses.

A word on this clone: The antigen is not known.

Only in-frame clones appear in the TCRdb table, and some are missing; sequencing was by immunoSEQ multiplex PCR. Of about 680,000 clones in the sample, 80% to 90% were seen once. Noted treatment: some 20 received Ad26.COV2.S at low or high dose, single or two shots; a few received placebo; per-sample allocation not given. Repertoires come from day 63 after the first vaccine or placebo injection. Trimming pared 3 bases from V and 1 base from J, leaving 17 bases between. The CDR3 is 16 amino acids. Germline CDR1 reads GTSNPN; CDR2 reads SVGIG (reference sequence). Source: peripheral blood, taken in a trial of Ad26.COV2.S vaccine versus placebo. The TCR sequence derives from a person between 18 and 60 years old who received the Ad26.COV2.S COVID-19 vaccine or a placebo. The chain is built from TRBV30 and TRBJ2-3; D possibly corresponds to TRBD1 (5 bases). Written as DNA, the CDR3 is TGTGCCTGGAGCGGCGGACACAACCGACGCACAGATACGCAGTATTTT. Encoded protein: CAWSGGHNRRTDTQYF.